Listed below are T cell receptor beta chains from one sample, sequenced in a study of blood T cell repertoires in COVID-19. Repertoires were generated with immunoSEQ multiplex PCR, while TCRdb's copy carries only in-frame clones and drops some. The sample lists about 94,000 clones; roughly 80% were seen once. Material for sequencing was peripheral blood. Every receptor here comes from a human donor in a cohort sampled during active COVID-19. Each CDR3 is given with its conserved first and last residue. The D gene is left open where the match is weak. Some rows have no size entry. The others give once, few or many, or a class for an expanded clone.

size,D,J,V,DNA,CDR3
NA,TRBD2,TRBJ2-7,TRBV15,TGTGCCACCAGCAGACAAAACCGGGGCGCCGGGACTAGCGGGAGGGCCTACGAGCAGTACTTC,CATSRQNRGAGTSGRAYEQYF
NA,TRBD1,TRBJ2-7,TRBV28,TGTGCCAGTAAGGGACAGCCCCTCTACGAGCAGTACTTC,CASKGQPLYEQYF
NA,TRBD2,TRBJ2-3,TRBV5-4,TGTGCCAGCAGCTTGGCAGCGGGGGCCACAGATACGCAGTATTTT,CASSLAAGATDTQYF
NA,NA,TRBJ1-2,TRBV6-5,TGTGCCAGCAGTCCAGGGCTAAACTATGGCTACACCTTC,CASSPGLNYGYTF
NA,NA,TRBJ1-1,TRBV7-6,TGTGCCAGCAGCTTAGGACAGAACACTGAAGCTTTCTTT,CASSLGQNTEAFF
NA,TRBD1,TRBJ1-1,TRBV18,TGTGCCAGCTCCCGGGACAGCCTGAACACTGAAGCTTTCTTT,CASSRDSLNTEAFF
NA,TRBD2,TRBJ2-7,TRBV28,TGTGCCAGCAGTTCCTTAGAGGGCTTAGCGGGAGGCAAATACGAGCAGTACTTC,CASSSLEGLAGGKYEQYF
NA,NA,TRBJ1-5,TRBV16,TGTGCCAGCAGCCCGACGAGCCCGGGGAGCAATCAGCCCCAGCATTTT,CASSPTSPGSNQPQHF
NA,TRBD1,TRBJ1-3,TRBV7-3,TGTGCCAGCAGCATAACAGGGGGAGCTGGAAACACCATATATTTT,CASSITGGAGNTIYF
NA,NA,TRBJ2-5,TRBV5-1,TGCGCCAGCAGCTGGACTACAGGGGACCAAGAGACCCAGTACTTC,CASSWTTGDQETQYF
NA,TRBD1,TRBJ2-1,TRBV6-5,TGTGCCAGCAGTTACGACAGGGCGCCTTGGAATGAGCAGTTCTTC,CASSYDRAPWNEQFF
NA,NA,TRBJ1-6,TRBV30,TGTGCCTGGAGTGGGGGGCAAAATTCACCCCTCCACTTT,CAWSGGQNSPLHF
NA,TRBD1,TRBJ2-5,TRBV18,TGTGCCAGCTCACCACCGACAGGGACAGGGACCCAGTACTTC,CASSPPTGTGTQYF
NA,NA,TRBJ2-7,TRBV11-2,TGTGCCAGCAGCTTAGATCAGGGTGGGGCCGCTGCCAGACGCGAGCAGTACTTC,CASSLDQGGAAARREQYF
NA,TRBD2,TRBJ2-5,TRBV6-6,TGTGCCAGCCGGCGGCGGGAGGGCCTAGGGACCCAGTACTTC,CASRRREGLGTQYF
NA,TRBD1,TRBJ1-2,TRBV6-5,TGTGCCAGCAGGGGGACAGGGGACTATGGCTACACCTTC,CASRGTGDYGYTF
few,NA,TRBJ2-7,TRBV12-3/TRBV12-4,TGTGCCAGCAGTTTATTACAGGGTGGCGAGCAGTACTTC,CASSLLQGGEQYF
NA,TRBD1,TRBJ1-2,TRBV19,TGTGCCACAACGGGACAGGGCTTAGCGGGCTACACCTTC,CATTGQGLAGYTF
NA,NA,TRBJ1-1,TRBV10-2,TGCGCCAGCAGTGAACGACTAGACACCCGAGCTTTCTTT,CASSERLDTRAFF
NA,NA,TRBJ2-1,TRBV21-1,TGTGCCAGCAGCAAACCCGATGGGCGGGAGAGGCGGGAGCAGTTCTTC,CASSKPDGRERREQFF
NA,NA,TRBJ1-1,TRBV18,TGTGCCAGCTGCCAGGGGAGGGGCACTGAAGCTTTCTTT,CASCQGRGTEAFF
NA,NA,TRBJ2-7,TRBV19,TGTGCCAGTGCCGGGACACTAAGAGGTGAGCAGTACTTC,CASAGTLRGEQYF
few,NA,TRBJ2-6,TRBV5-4,TGTGCCAGCACCCCACCGGTGAATCGGGGGGCCAACGTCCTGACTTTC,CASTPPVNRGANVLTF
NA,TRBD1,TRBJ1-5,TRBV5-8,TGTGCCAGCAGCTTGATGGGACAGACTTTCTCAAGTCAGCCCCAGCATTTT,CASSLMGQTFSSQPQHF
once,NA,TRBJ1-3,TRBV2,TGTGCCAGCAGTTCCTCACTGAACACCATATATTTT,CASSSSLNTIYF
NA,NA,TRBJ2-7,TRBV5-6,TGTGCCAGCAGCTTGTCGACAAAGCCCTACGAGCAGTACTTC,CASSLSTKPYEQYF
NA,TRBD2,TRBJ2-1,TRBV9,TGTGCCAGCAGCCTTCCGGGACTAGCGGGAGTTCACAATGAGCAGTTCTTC,CASSLPGLAGVHNEQFF
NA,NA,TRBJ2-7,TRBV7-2,TGTGCCAGCAGCTTCGCGGGTGACGAGCAGTACTTC,CASSFAGDEQYF
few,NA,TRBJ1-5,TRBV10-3,TGTGCCATCAGTGATTCGAAACAGGGAGATCAGCCCCAGCATTTT,CAISDSKQGDQPQHF
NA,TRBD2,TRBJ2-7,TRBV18,TGTGCCAGCTCACTACCCGGGGACTACTACGAGCAGTACTTC,CASSLPGDYYEQYF
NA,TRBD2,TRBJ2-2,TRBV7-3,TGTGCCAGCAGCTTAACGCCACCTCTAGCGGGGATCGCCGGGGAGCTGTTTTTT,CASSLTPPLAGIAGELFF
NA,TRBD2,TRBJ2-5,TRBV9,TGTGCCAGCAGCGCCAAGGGACTAGAAGAGACCCAGTACTTC,CASSAKGLEETQYF
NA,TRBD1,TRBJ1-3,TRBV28,TGTGCCAGCAGTTTAGTAGGGACAGGGCGGGGAAACACCATATATTTT,CASSLVGTGRGNTIYF
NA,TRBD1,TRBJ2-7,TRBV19,TGTGCCAGTAGTCTAAAAGGGGGCCTATACGAGCAGTACTTC,CASSLKGGLYEQYF
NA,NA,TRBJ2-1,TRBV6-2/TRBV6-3,TGTGCCAGCAGCACGGACTCGTCCTACAATGAGCAGTTCTTC,CASSTDSSYNEQFF
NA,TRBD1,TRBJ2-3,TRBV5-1,TGCGCCAGCACCGTAAGGGGACAGGGAGCAGATACGCAGTATTTT,CASTVRGQGADTQYF
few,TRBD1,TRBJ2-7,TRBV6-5,TGTGCCAGCACAAAAAGACAGGGAAGAACGGAGCAGTACTTC,CASTKRQGRTEQYF
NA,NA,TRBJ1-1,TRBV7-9,TGTGCCAGCACCAAGACAGGGAACACTGAAGCTTTCTTT,CASTKTGNTEAFF
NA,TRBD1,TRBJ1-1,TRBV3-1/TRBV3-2,TGTGCCAGCAGCCCAGGACAGGGAGCGGTTTACACTGAAGCTTTCTTT,CASSPGQGAVYTEAFF
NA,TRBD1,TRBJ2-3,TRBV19,TGTGCCAGTACCGTGCGGACAGGGGATACGCAGTATTTT,CASTVRTGDTQYF
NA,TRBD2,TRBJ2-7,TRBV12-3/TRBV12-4,TGTGCCAGCAGTTTCGGGAGGGCCTGGGAGCAGTACTTC,CASSFGRAWEQYF
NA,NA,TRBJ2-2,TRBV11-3,TGTGCCAGCAGCTCGGACAGAAACACCGGGGAGCTGTTTTTT,CASSSDRNTGELFF
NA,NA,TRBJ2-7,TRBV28,TGTGCCATCGAACCCGGGACACCCTCAAAGGAGCAGTACTTC,CAIEPGTPSKEQYF
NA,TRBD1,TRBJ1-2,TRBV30,TGTGCCTGGAGGGGGCAGGGGGCGGGGTATGGCTACACCTTC,CAWRGQGAGYGYTF
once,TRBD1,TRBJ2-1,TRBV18,TGTGCCAGCTCACCAAGGACAGGGCCGGGCAATGAGCAGTTCTTC,CASSPRTGPGNEQFF
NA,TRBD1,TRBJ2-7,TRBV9,TGTGCCAGCAGCCCACAGGGACAGTCCTACGAGCAGTACTTC,CASSPQGQSYEQYF
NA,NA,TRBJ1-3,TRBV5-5,TGTGCCAGCAGCTTGGGTGGGACTCCAACTGGAAACACCATATATTTT,CASSLGGTPTGNTIYF
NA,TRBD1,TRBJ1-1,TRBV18,TGTGCCAGCTCACCTTACCGGGACAGTGAAGCTTTCTTT,CASSPYRDSEAFF
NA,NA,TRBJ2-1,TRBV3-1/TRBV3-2,TGTGCCAGCAGCTCGCAGGGGGGTGGGTCCTACAATGAGCAGTTCTTC,CASSSQGGGSYNEQFF